This TCR beta chain was observed in a study of OX40 agonist ivuxolimab in advanced cancers. The assay was immunoSEQ multiplex PCR, and TCRdb's table has in-frame clones only and misses some. The profile covers around 20,000 clones, with roughly 84% appearing a single time and 35% to 55% taken by the ten largest. Germline V gene lookup returns CDR1 SGHVS and CDR2 FNYEAQ. The ends were cut back, 5 bases at V and 5 bases at J, with 12 bases in the middle. The CDR3 contains 13 residues. The count of this clone is one. The sequencing here drew on CD4+ or CD8+ T cells sorted from blood, taken in a trial of the OX40 agonist ivuxolimab. This receptor was obtained from an adult with an advanced solid tumor such as melanoma, head and neck, liver or kidney cancer. V and J are TRBV7-6 and TRBJ1-1, with no clear D. This CDR3 is CASSAGRETEAFF. Here the CDR3 DNA reads TGTGCCAGCAGCGCGGGAAGGGAGACTGAAGCTTTCTTT.